Listed below are T cell receptor beta chains from one sample, sequenced in a study of blood T cell repertoires in COVID-19. Clones were sequenced by immunoSEQ multiplex PCR, and TCRdb holds only the in-frame ones, with some missing. Among fewer than 250,000 clones listed, roughly 82% were seen once. Material: PBMCs or T cells enriched from blood (not recorded which). The receptor set was obtained from a woman between 45 and 60 years old who had recovered from COVID-19. Each CDR3 is given with its conserved first and last residue. D genes are given only for firm matches.

>TRBJ1-6|TRBV27|.
CASDTRFSYNSPLHF
>TRBJ2-4|TRBV25-1|.
CASSLGAGNIQYF
>TRBJ1-6|TRBV4-2|.
CASSQEGGQYNSPLHF
>TRBJ2-1|TRBV7-2|.
CASSFFTDNEQFF
>TRBJ1-2|TRBV21-1|.
CANAGITSASIPGHYLGYTF
>TRBJ2-6|TRBV19|.
CASRLVNSGANVLTF
>TRBJ2-3|TRBV27|.
CASSLWAPQLGRGTQYF
>TRBJ2-3|TRBV24-1|.
CATSEPARDTQYF
>TRBJ1-6|TRBV11-2|TRBD1
CASSLDTGANSPLHF
>TRBJ2-1|TRBV14|.
CASSPVGSGYNEQFF
>TRBJ2-7|TRBV11-3|TRBD1
CASSMTGAFYEQYF
>TRBJ2-1|TRBV27|.
CASSQDSYNEQFF
>TRBJ2-2|TRBV25-1|.
CASSESLTAVNTGELFF
>TRBJ2-7|TRBV7-9|.
CASSSGAIGEQYF
>TRBJ2-5|TRBV28|TRBD2
CASRSVAGARETQYF
>TRBJ2-1|TRBV20-1|.
CSAIRNNEQFF
>TRBJ1-2|TRBV18|.
CASSPPSTGNGYTF
>TRBJ1-1|TRBV9|.
CASSQGGNTEAFF
>TRBJ1-2|TRBV19|.
CASSMRPTSGYTF
>TRBJ1-4|TRBV5-1|TRBD1
CASSLGGTATNEKLFF
>TRBJ2-3|TRBV19|TRBD2
CASSIGSGRALYTQYF
>TRBJ1-1|TRBV7-9|TRBD1
CASSPRDRIEAFF
>TRBJ2-3|TRBV30|.
CAWSVGTGDTQYF
>TRBJ2-1|TRBV28|.
CASSFLAAAGSEQFF
>TRBJ2-7|TRBV5-1|TRBD1
CASSLEGALYEQYF
>TRBJ2-7|TRBV6-5|TRBD1
CASNWDRTPDEQYF
>TRBJ1-2|TRBV6-2/TRBV6-3|.
CASSYSSVNYGYTF
>TRBJ2-6|TRBV3-1/TRBV3-2|TRBD2
CASSARIGLAGGTGANVLTF
>TRBJ2-2|TRBV6-6|.
CASSYSSRGYTGELFF
>TRBJ1-2|TRBV4-3|TRBD1
CASSQETGTGAYGYTF
>TRBJ1-3|TRBV12-3/TRBV12-4|TRBD1
CASSDRGGNTIYF
>TRBJ1-5|TRBV28|TRBD1
CASSFPGTGNQPQHF
>TRBJ1-1|TRBV30|TRBD1
CAWSPDPDREIEAFF
>TRBJ2-1|TRBV5-4|.
CASSFGTGDEQFF
>TRBJ2-7|TRBV5-1|.
CASKRDNFYEQYF
>TRBJ2-7|TRBV3-1/TRBV3-2|TRBD2
CASSRAGTSRSIYEQYF
>TRBJ1-2|TRBV30|TRBD1
CACTTGTGGLGSSGYTF
>TRBJ2-2|TRBV5-5|.
CASRTGVTNTGELFF
>TRBJ1-2|TRBV9|.
CASTPSTGNFGYTF
>TRBJ2-7|TRBV14|TRBD1
CASSRQGFSYEQYF
>TRBJ1-2|TRBV4-1|TRBD1
CASSQYDRGMSYGYTF
>TRBJ1-1|TRBV18|TRBD1
CASGEQGVRTEAFF
>TRBJ2-2|TRBV5-1|TRBD2
CASSAGLAGHTGELFF
>TRBJ1-1|TRBV12-5|.
CASGLSRGTEAFF
>TRBJ1-2|TRBV19|.
CASSIFDGNYGYTF
>TRBJ1-2|TRBV7-9|TRBD1
CASSFRQGGGYTF
>TRBJ2-3|TRBV6-4|.
CASSDRVGDTQYF
>TRBJ1-2|TRBV7-9|.
CASSLVSSGGYTF
>TRBJ2-7|TRBV28|TRBD1
CASRVTPGQGLREQYF
>TRBJ1-1|TRBV3-1/TRBV3-2|.
CASTGQAGNTEAFF